The next 5 T cell receptor beta chains were all read from a single sample in a study of blood T cell repertoires in COVID-19. The assay was immunoSEQ multiplex PCR, and TCRdb's table has in-frame clones only and misses some. The sample carries over 300,000 clones, about four fifths recorded once. The sequenced sample was peripheral blood. The receptors were gathered from a woman aged 50 to 60 with acute or convalescent COVID-19.

The genes are TRBV3-1 (or the pseudogene TRBV3-2) and TRBJ1-6; D gene ambiguous. Germline V gives CDR1 LGHDT, CDR2 YNNKEL (reference sequence). The CDR3 runs 17 residues. The ends were cut back, 1 base at V and 6 bases at J, with 16 bases in the middle. The CDR3 sequence: CASSQVSGRIFNSPLHF. The CDR3 DNA sequence: TGTGCCAGCAGCCAAGTTAGTGGCAGGATCTTTAATTCACCCCTCCACTTT.

This clone was seen a handful of times. Different DNA sequences within this sample yield the same CDR3. The V gene is TRBV19, the J gene TRBJ2-7; 10 bases align to TRBD2. Per the germline V gene, CDR1 is LNHDA and CDR2 is SQIVND (reference sequence). Unmatched junction bases numbered 6, after V lost 2 bases and J lost 5 bases. The CDR3 runs 15 residues. The DNA of the CDR3 is TGTGCCAGTAGTATAACCAGCGGGAGGGCCCACGAGCAGTACTTC. Translation: CASSITSGRAHEQYF.

The chain carries TRBV5-4 and TRBJ1-1; 9 bases agree with TRBD1. V lost 4 bases, J lost 3 bases, and 7 bases stayed unmatched. In germline, CDR1 is SGHNT, CDR2 YYREEE (reference sequence). The CDR3 loop spans 15 amino acids. This CDR3 is CASSVNRGRDTEAFF. The CDR3 coding sequence is TGTGCCAGCAGCGTTAACAGGGGGCGTGACACTGAAGCTTTCTTT.

The chain couples TRBV3-1 (or the pseudogene TRBV3-2) to TRBJ1-5; TRBD1 matches at 8 bases. After removal of 0 bases from V and 7 bases from J, the junction contained 2 bases not matched to a gene. Germline loops: CDR1 LGHDT, CDR2 YNNKEL (reference sequence). The CDR3 runs 14 residues. CDR3 residues: CASSQDPGGQPQHF. Written as DNA, the CDR3 is TGTGCCAGCAGCCAAGATCCAGGGGGCCAGCCCCAGCATTTT.

This chain joins TRBV5-6 and TRBJ1-1; D possibly corresponds to TRBD1 (5 bases). CDR1 and CDR2 from the germline V gene are SGHDT and YYEEEE. The CDR3 is 16 residues long. The V and J ends lost 0 bases and 2 bases respectively, with 14 bases between them. DNA of the CDR3: TGTGCCAGCAGCTTGGTGTTTGGGGGGTTCAACACTGAAGCTTTCTTT. This gives the protein CASSLVFGGFNTEAFF.